This T cell receptor beta chain was identified in a study of T cells after posttransplantation cyclophosphamide. A few counts support this clone. Libraries were prepared by immunoSEQ multiplex PCR; TCRdb keeps only in-frame clonotypes and omits some of them. The record shows 41,000 or so clones for this sample, with no singletons present. The CDR3 runs to 12 residues. V was cut by 3 bases and J by 7 bases, with 9 bases left in between. This related bone marrow graft donor gave peripheral blood on the day of marrow donation. This sequence joins TRBV12-3 or TRBV12-4 and TRBJ1-2; no clear D gene. The sample consisted of PBMCs. This TCR was sampled from a man in his thirties or forties in good health and a related stem cell transplant donor. The chain's CDR3 is CASSLRAGGYTF. CDR3 bases: TGTGCCAGCAGTTTGCGCGCAGGTGGCTACACCTTC.